This TCR beta chain is drawn from a study of T cells after yellow fever vaccination. V was pared by 4 bases and J by 2 bases, with 8 bases of the junction left unmatched. There are 16 residues in the CDR3. Looked up from germline, CDR1 is SGHRS and CDR2 is YFSETQ. Each CDR3 protein is one row after TCRdb ran MiXCR on the 5' RACE reads. The data show about 340,000 distinct CDR3 sequences, with about 4% seen just once and about 24% held by the top ten. This clonotype was counted many times. The source material was PBMCs, sampled 5 days after the yellow fever booster vaccination. This chain connects TRBV5-1 to TRBJ2-3; 9 nucleotides line up with TRBD1. This TCR was recovered from a man between 18 and 29 years old who received the YFV17D yellow fever vaccine. This CDR3 is CASSKTGTGTTDTQYF. CDR3 nucleotide sequence: TGCGCCAGCAGCAAGACCGGGACAGGGACCACAGATACGCAGTATTTT.